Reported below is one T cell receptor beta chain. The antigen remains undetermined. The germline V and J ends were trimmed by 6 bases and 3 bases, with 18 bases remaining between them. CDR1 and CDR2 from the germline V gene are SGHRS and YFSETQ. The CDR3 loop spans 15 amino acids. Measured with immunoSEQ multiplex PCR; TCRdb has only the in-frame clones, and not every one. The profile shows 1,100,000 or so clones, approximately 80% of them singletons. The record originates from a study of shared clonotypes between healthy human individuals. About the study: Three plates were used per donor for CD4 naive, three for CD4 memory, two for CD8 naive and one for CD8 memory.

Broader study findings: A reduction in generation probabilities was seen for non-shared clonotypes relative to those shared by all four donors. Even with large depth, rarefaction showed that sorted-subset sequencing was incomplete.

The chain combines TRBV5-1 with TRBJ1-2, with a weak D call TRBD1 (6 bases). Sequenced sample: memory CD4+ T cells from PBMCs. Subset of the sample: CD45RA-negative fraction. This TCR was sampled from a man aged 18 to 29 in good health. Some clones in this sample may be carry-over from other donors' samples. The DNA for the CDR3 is TGCGCCAGCACCCCCGAAGGGGGGGGATACTATGGCTACACCTTC. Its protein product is CASTPEGGGYYGYTF. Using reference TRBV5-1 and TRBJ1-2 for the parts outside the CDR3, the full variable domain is KAGVTQTPRYLIKTRGQQVTLSCSPISGHRSVSWYQQTPGQGLQFLFEYFSETQRNKGNFPGRFSGRQFSNSRSEMNVSTLELGDSALYLCASTPEGGGYYGYTFGSGTRLTVV.